This TCR beta chain was retrieved from a study of human T cells and chemical hapten exposure. At the level of the study: TCR yields differed between samples (mainly from small differences in pooled library volume). Study conclusions and caveats: Unchanged with DPC sensitization were TCRs above 1 in 1000 frequency.

The time point was: healthy volunteer bleed at 2 weeks. It was from unfractionated whole blood that total RNA was extracted. As regards this clonotype: What it binds is unknown.

The CDR3 runs to 14 residues. Unmatched junction bases numbered 7, after V lost 5 bases and J lost 6 bases. Authors' analysis steps: 96,000 or so TCRs per sample was the median, with a range of roughly 23,224 to 750,000. TCRdb used MiXCR to reprocess the RACE reads, holding one entry per CDR3 protein. TCRdb assigned the V and J calls; the authors' analysis was not used. Altogether tens of thousands of distinct CDR3 sequences are present, approximately 10% being singletons, with the ten largest covering around 3%. The sample comprised whole blood. The sequence was obtained from a female donor in good health. Some clones in this sample may be carry-over from other donors' samples. This chain connects TRBV12-3 or TRBV12-4 to TRBJ1-2; 9 nucleotides agree with TRBD1. The CDR3 DNA is TGTGCCAGCAGTCACCTGGGACAGGGTAATGGCTACACCTTC. Its translation: CASSHLGQGNGYTF.